The next 8 T cell receptor beta chains were all read from a single sample in a study of T cell responses to AZD1222 COVID-19 vaccine. Produced via immunoSEQ multiplex PCR; TCRdb's table is partial and in-frame only. The sample lists roughly 77,000 clones; approximately 90% were seen once. Sequencing was performed on peripheral blood, taken on day 0 of MenACWY control vaccination. The receptors were gathered from an adult in good health.

The rearrangement uses TRBV4-3 and TRBJ2-5; the D gene is possibly TRBD1 (7 bases). Trimming took off 0 bases at V and 4 bases at J, with 12 bases between the two ends. The CDR3 runs 15 residues. From germline, CDR1 is LGHNA and CDR2 YSLEER. Written as DNA, the CDR3 is TGCGCCAGCAGCCAAGAGAACAGGGGAGGAGAGACCCAGTACTTC. Translating it yields CASSQENRGGETQYF.

A note on this clone: The sample has other DNA sequences that encode this CDR3 too. This sequence joins TRBV6-2 or TRBV6-3 and TRBJ2-5, with a weak D call TRBD2 (6 bases). CDR3 size: 14 residues. Between the trimmed V and J ends, which lost 3 bases and 1 base, there was a span of 9 bases. CDR1 MNHEY and CDR2 SVGEGT come from the germline V gene. The chain's CDR3 is CASSYSGSQETQYF. CDR3 nucleotides: TGTGCCAGCAGTTATAGCGGAAGCCAAGAGACCCAGTACTTC.

The chain couples TRBV6-2 or TRBV6-3 to TRBJ1-2; D possibly corresponds to TRBD1 (5 bases). Deletions cut 4 bases from V and 0 bases from J, with 18 bases between. Per germline, CDR1 MNHEY and CDR2 SVGEGT. CDR3 length: 17 amino acids. The CDR3 loop is CASSSERRQTTNYGYTF. CDR3 coding DNA: TGTGCCAGCAGTTCCGAAAGAAGACAGACGACTAACTATGGCTACACCTTC.

V is TRBV9 and J is TRBJ2-3; 9 nucleotides align to TRBD1. V lost 3 bases, J lost 0 bases, and 2 bases stayed unmatched. The CDR3 loop spans 15 amino acids. Germline V gene sequence: CDR1 SGDLS, CDR2 YYNGEE. The CDR3 sequence: CASSDGTGSTDTQYF. DNA for the CDR3: TGTGCCAGCAGCGACGGGACAGGGAGCACAGATACGCAGTATTTT.

The V and J genes are TRBV30 and TRBJ1-2, with 7 nucleotides matching TRBD1. The CDR3 runs to 16 residues. The germline CDR1 and CDR2 sequences are GTSNPN and SVGIG (reference sequence). J was trimmed by 0 bases and V by 1 base; bases with no gene match: 8. CDR3 sequence (DNA): TGTGCCTGGAGTGCTCCGGGACAGAGAGCTAACTATGGCTACACCTTC. Amino acids: CAWSAPGQRANYGYTF.

The chain carries TRBV29-1 and TRBJ2-3; D is unclear. CDR1 and CDR2 from the germline V gene are SQVTM and ANQGSEA. V was trimmed by 5 bases and J by 6 bases, leaving 6 bases between them. The CDR3 has 10 residues. This CDR3 reads CSVNGDTQYF. CDR3 in DNA: TGCAGCGTTAATGGGGATACGCAGTATTTT.

The chain employs TRBV5-4 and TRBJ1-1, with D unclear. V was clipped by 4 bases and J by 4 bases, with 11 bases between them. There are 13 residues in the CDR3. Per germline, CDR1 SGHNT and CDR2 YYREEE (reference sequence). This chain's CDR3 is CASSRGGFTEAFF. The CDR3, as DNA: TGTGCCAGCAGCCGCGGAGGGTTCACTGAAGCTTTCTTT.

The J gene is TRBJ1-1, the V gene TRBV11-2; D perhaps matches TRBD1 (6 bases). The CDR3 contains 16 residues. Between the trimmed V and J ends, which lost 0 bases and 4 bases, there was a span of 15 bases. Germline loops: CDR1 SGHAT, CDR2 FQNNGV. As DNA, the CDR3 is TGTGCCAGCAGCTTAGAGTGGGGGGCAAGGTTCACTGAAGCTTTCTTT. This codes for CASSLEWGARFTEAFF. Full variable domain (missing parts from reference TRBV11-2 and TRBJ1-1): EAGVAQSPRYKIIEKRQSVAFWCNPISGHATLYWYQQILGQGPKLLIQFQNNGVVDDSQLPKDRFSAERLKGVDSTLKIQPAKLEDSAVYLCASSLEWGARFTEAFFGQGTRLTVV.